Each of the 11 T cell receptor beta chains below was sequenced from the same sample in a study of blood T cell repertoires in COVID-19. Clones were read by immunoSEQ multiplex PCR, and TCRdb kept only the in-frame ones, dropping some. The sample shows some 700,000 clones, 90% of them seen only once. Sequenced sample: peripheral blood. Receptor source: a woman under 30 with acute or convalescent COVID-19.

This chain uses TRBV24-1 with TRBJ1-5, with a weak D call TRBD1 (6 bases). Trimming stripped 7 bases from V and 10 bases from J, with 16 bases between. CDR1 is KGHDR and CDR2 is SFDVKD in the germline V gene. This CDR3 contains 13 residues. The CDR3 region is CATSNREMLPQHF. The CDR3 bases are TGTGCCACCAGCAACAGGGAGATGCTACCCCAGCATTTT.

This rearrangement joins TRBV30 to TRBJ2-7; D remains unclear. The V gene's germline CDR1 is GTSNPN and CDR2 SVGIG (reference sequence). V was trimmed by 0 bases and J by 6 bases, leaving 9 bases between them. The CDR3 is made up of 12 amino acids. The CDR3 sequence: CAWSVPGTEQYF. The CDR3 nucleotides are TGTGCCTGGAGTGTACCAGGTACCGAGCAGTACTTC.

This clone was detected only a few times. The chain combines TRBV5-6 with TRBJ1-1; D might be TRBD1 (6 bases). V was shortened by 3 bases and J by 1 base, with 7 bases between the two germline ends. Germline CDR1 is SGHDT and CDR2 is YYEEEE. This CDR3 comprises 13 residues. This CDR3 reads CASSWGPNTEAFF. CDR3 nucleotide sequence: TGTGCCAGCAGCTGGGGGCCGAACACTGAAGCTTTCTTT. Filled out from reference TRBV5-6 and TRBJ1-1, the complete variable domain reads DAGVTQSPTHLIKTRGQQVTLRCSPKSGHDTVSWYQQALGQGPQFIFQYYEEEERQRGNFPDRFSGHQFPNYSSELNVNALLLGDSALYLCASSWGPNTEAFFGQGTRLTVV.

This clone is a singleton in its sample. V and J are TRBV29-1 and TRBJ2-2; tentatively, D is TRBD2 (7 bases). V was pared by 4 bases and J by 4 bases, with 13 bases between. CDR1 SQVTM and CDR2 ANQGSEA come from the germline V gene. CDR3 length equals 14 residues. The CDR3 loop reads CSVAGGGATGELFF. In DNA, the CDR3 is TGCAGCGTTGCCGGTGGGGGGGCCACCGGGGAGCTGTTTTTT.

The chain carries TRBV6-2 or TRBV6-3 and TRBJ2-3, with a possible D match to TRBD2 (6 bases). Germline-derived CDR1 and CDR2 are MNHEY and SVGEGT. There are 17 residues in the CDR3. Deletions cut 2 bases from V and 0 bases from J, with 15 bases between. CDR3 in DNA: TGTGCCAGCAGTTACCCTCGGGGAGCGGGTAGCACAGATACGCAGTATTTT. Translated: CASSYPRGAGSTDTQYF.

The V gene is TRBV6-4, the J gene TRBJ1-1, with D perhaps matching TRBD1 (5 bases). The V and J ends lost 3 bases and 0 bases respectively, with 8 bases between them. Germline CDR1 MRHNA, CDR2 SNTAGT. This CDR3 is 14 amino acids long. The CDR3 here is CASSETEMNTEAFF. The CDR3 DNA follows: TGTGCCAGCAGTGAGACAGAGATGAACACTGAAGCTTTCTTT.

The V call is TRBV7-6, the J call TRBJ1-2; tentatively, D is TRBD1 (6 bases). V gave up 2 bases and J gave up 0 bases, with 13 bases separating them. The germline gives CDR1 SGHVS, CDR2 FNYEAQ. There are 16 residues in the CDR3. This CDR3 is CASSLSSTGPNYGYTF. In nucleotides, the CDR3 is TGTGCCAGCAGCTTATCATCGACAGGCCCTAACTATGGCTACACCTTC.

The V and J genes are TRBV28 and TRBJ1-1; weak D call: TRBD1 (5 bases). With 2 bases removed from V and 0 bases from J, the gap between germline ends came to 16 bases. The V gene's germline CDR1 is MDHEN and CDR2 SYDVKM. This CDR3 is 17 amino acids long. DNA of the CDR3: TGTGCCAGCAGTTTACTAAAATGGGGGGAAATGAACACTGAAGCTTTCTTT. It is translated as CASSLLKWGEMNTEAFF.

CDR3 sequence: CARDRGLFRNSPLHF. CDR3 sequence (DNA): TGTGCCAGAGACAGGGGGCTATTCAGGAATTCACCCCTCCACTTT. The rearrangement uses TRBV21-1 and TRBJ1-6; TRBD1 was called by the table and not checked on the DNA. TRBV21-1 constitutes a pseudogene. The CDR3 spans 15 residues.

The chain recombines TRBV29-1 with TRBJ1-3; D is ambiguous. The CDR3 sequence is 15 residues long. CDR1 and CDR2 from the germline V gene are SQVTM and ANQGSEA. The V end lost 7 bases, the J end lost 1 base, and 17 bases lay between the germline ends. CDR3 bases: TGCAGCGCCGGGGATCGGCTGGGTTCTGGAAACACCATATATTTT. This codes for CSAGDRLGSGNTIYF. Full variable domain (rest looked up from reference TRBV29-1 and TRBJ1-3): SAVISQKPSRDICQRGTSLTIQCQVDSQVTMMFWYRQQPGQSLTLIATANQGSEATYESGFVIDKFPISRPNLTFSTLTVSNMSPEDSSIYLCSAGDRLGSGNTIYFGEGSWLTVV.

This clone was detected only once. In nucleotides, the CDR3 is TGCAGCGTTGTCGGGAATTTGGTGCAAGCTTTCTTT. It is translated as CSVVGNLVQAFF. The rearrangement links TRBV29-1 to TRBJ1-1; no firm D call. Per the germline V gene, CDR1 is SQVTM and CDR2 is ANQGSEA. This CDR3 is built from 12 residues. V lost 4 bases to trimming and J lost 9 bases, with 15 bases between them.